This TCR beta chain originates from a study of blood T cell repertoires in COVID-19. TCRdb's copy holds only in-frame clones and misses some; the assay was immunoSEQ multiplex PCR. This sample has about 180,000 clones, with approximately 80% found just once. Germline V gene sequence: CDR1 MNHNS, CDR2 SASEGT. CDR3 length equals 17 residues. Trimming removed 3 bases at V and 2 bases at J, with 17 bases between. V usage is TRBV6-1 and J usage is TRBJ1-5, with D possibly being TRBD1 (5 bases). The TCR was taken from a human donor in a cohort sampled during active COVID-19. Material for sequencing was peripheral blood. The CDR3 loop is CASSEAAWGNGNQPQHF. The CDR3 DNA follows: TGTGCCAGCAGTGAGGCCGCCTGGGGCAACGGCAATCAGCCCCAGCATTTT.